This is a list of T cell receptor beta chains from one sample in a study of a mutant IDH1 vaccine in newly diagnosed glioma. Some clones are missing from TCRdb's copy, which holds only in-frame ones; the method was immunoSEQ multiplex PCR. The data show some 60,000 clones, about four fifths seen once. No antigens are known for them. This specimen consisted of PBMCs, obtained from a glioma patient whose treatment included an IDH1 peptide vaccine. The receptors shown here come from a man aged 25 to 40 with glioma. Both conserved end residues are part of each CDR3. The D gene is left open where the match is weak. Where a row states a size, it is once, few, many or the class of an expanded clone; other rows omit it.

D gene: TRBD2; V gene: TRBV2; clone size: NA; J gene: TRBJ2-3; CDR3 DNA: TGTGCCAGCAGTAGCGGGGGGGCCGGGGATACGCAGTATTTT; CDR3 protein: CASSSGGAGDTQYF
D gene: NA; V gene: TRBV27; clone size: NA; J gene: TRBJ1-1; CDR3 DNA: TGTGCCAGCAGTTTCGGAGGGAACGCTGAAGCTTTCTTT; CDR3 protein: CASSFGGNAEAFF
D gene: NA; V gene: TRBV5-5; clone size: NA; J gene: TRBJ1-4; CDR3 DNA: TGTGCCAGCAGCTTCGGACCGAATAATGAAAAACTGTTTTTT; CDR3 protein: CASSFGPNNEKLFF
D gene: NA; V gene: TRBV28; clone size: few; J gene: TRBJ1-5; CDR3 DNA: TGTGCCAGCAGTTTATTCCCGGCGGACGGGACCCAGCCCCAGCATTTT; CDR3 protein: CASSLFPADGTQPQHF
D gene: NA; V gene: TRBV27; clone size: NA; J gene: TRBJ1-1; CDR3 DNA: TGTGCCAGCAGTTTGAAGAGACAGGCCAATGAAGCTTTCTTT; CDR3 protein: CASSLKRQANEAFF
D gene: TRBD2; V gene: TRBV9; clone size: NA; J gene: TRBJ2-7; CDR3 DNA: TGTGCCAGCAGCGTCCTAGTAAGCGGGGACGAGCAGTACTTC; CDR3 protein: CASSVLVSGDEQYF
D gene: TRBD1; V gene: TRBV28; clone size: once; J gene: TRBJ2-3; CDR3 DNA: TGTGCCAGCAGCAAAGGGACAGCCAGCACAGATACGCAGTATTTT; CDR3 protein: CASSKGTASTDTQYF
D gene: NA; V gene: TRBV2; clone size: NA; J gene: TRBJ1-5; CDR3 DNA: TGTGCCAGCAGGGCAGCCTCCTATAGCAATCAGCCCCAGCATTTT; CDR3 protein: CASRAASYSNQPQHF
D gene: NA; V gene: TRBV7-2; clone size: NA; J gene: TRBJ2-3; CDR3 DNA: TGTGCCAGCAGCCCAGTCGGACGGAGCACAGATACGCAGTATTTT; CDR3 protein: CASSPVGRSTDTQYF
D gene: NA; V gene: TRBV28; clone size: NA; J gene: TRBJ1-4; CDR3 DNA: TGTGCCAGCAGTGGTCGGACGGCTGCAACTAATGAAAAACTGTTTTTT; CDR3 protein: CASSGRTAATNEKLFF
D gene: NA; V gene: TRBV28; clone size: NA; J gene: TRBJ2-7; CDR3 DNA: TGTGCCAGCAGTTTGGGGGCAGGGGACGGAATTTACTCCTACGAGCAGTACTTC; CDR3 protein: CASSLGAGDGIYSYEQYF
D gene: NA; V gene: TRBV2; clone size: NA; J gene: TRBJ2-6; CDR3 DNA: TGTGCCAGCCGACGCGGGAACTCTGGGGCCAACGTCCTGACTTTC; CDR3 protein: CASRRGNSGANVLTF
D gene: NA; V gene: TRBV15; clone size: NA; J gene: TRBJ1-2; CDR3 DNA: TGTGCCACCAGCAGAGAGCGGACGGATACAGGTGGCTACACCTTC; CDR3 protein: CATSRERTDTGGYTF
D gene: NA; V gene: TRBV4-2; clone size: NA; J gene: TRBJ2-1; CDR3 DNA: TGTGCCAGCAGCCAAGGTGAAACAGGTAACTACAATGAGCAGTTCTTC; CDR3 protein: CASSQGETGNYNEQFF
D gene: NA; V gene: TRBV9; clone size: NA; J gene: TRBJ2-3; CDR3 DNA: TGTGCCAGCAGCGCCGGGGTTGGTCTCGCGGGATTTCGCACAGATACGCAGTATTTT; CDR3 protein: CASSAGVGLAGFRTDTQYF
D gene: NA; V gene: TRBV5-8; clone size: NA; J gene: TRBJ1-3; CDR3 DNA: TGTGCCAGCACGAGGACGGACCGCTCTGGAAACACCATATATTTT; CDR3 protein: CASTRTDRSGNTIYF